The 20 T cell receptor beta chains reported below all come from one sample, sequenced in a study of vaccination effects on CD4 cells after COVID-19 (dated by TCRdb to 2022 to 2024). Library prep was done by the immunoSEQ multiplex PCR assay. TCRdb carries this immuneACCESS record with in-frame sequences only. Its versions omit some clonotypes, under half of them owing to an unresolved V gene in the studies checked, with the rest unexplained. Counted in this sample were under 40,000 clones; roughly 75% of them appeared once. Around 7% of the sample goes to the ten largest clones. No antigens are known for them. After around 11 days of culture, CD4+ T cells were isolated with the EasySep CD4+ T cell isolation kit. PCR-confirmed SARS-CoV-2 infection had occurred in convalescent patients between March and December 2020, before the Alpha, Beta and Delta variants emerged in the United States. Each participant got two doses of an mRNA SARS-CoV-2 vaccine, either BNT162b2 or mRNA-1273.

Sequencing was performed on CD4+ T cells from PBMCs cultured without peptide, taken after COVID-19 vaccination. These receptors came from a human donor who had a prior SARS-CoV-2 infection.

This chain connects TRBV5-1 to TRBJ2-7, with a weak D call TRBD2 (5 bases). The CDR3 is made up of 13 amino acids. Germline-derived CDR1 and CDR2 are SGHRS and YFSETQ. The V end lost 4 bases, the J end lost 3 bases, and 11 bases lay between the germline ends. The CDR3 nucleotides are TGCGCCAGCAGCCCCCAACTAGGCTACGAGCAGTACTTC. As protein: CASSPQLGYEQYF.

The rearrangement links TRBV9 to TRBJ2-1; 9 bases line up with TRBD2. J gave up 6 bases and V 0 bases, and 13 bases lay outside the gene matches. CDR3 size: 18 residues. Germline CDR1 SGDLS, CDR2 YYNGEE. The CDR3 nucleotides are TGTGCCAGCAGCGTAGAGGGAGATGGGACTAGCAGAACCAATGAGCAGTTCTTC. Protein: CASSVEGDGTSRTNEQFF. The variable domain in full, completed from reference TRBV9 and TRBJ2-1, reads DSGVTQTPKHLITATGQRVTLRCSPRSGDLSVYWYQQSLDQGLQFLIQYYNGEERAKGNILERFSAQQFPDLHSELNLSSLELGDSALYFCASSVEGDGTSRTNEQFFGPGTRLTVL.

This clone has only a few counts. The DNA of the CDR3 is TGTGCCAGCAGCTCAGGACTAGCGGGCTACGAGCAGTACTTC. It specifies CASSSGLAGYEQYF. The rearrangement uses TRBV11-2 and TRBJ2-7; 11 bases are shared with TRBD2. There are 14 residues in the CDR3. Germline lookup yields CDR1 SGHAT and CDR2 FQNNGV. Unmatched junction bases numbered 2, after V lost 4 bases and J lost 3 bases.

This clone came up once. This chain links TRBV7-2 with TRBJ2-5; D tentatively fits TRBD1 or TRBD2 (5 bases each). The CDR3 runs 14 residues. Germline CDR1 SGHTA, CDR2 FQGNSA. Trimming left V 4 bases short and J 9 bases short, with 18 bases between. The CDR3 DNA is TGTGCCAGCAGCTCCCTCGAGGGACCCCGGGCCCAGTACTTC. This codes for CASSSLEGPRAQYF.

This clone has just a few counts. V gene TRBV7-9 combines with J gene TRBJ2-1; 8 bases are a match to TRBD2. The CDR3 runs to 17 residues. The germline V gene has CDR1 SEHNR and CDR2 FQNEAQ (reference sequence). With V trimmed by 1 base and J by 1 base, 6 bases remained unmatched. The CDR3 DNA reads as TGTGCCAGCAGCTTAGGATTTCGGGGGGGTTCCTACAATGAGCAGTTCTTC. Translating it yields CASSLGFRGGSYNEQFF.

This clone was detected once. The genes are TRBV30 and TRBJ1-6, with D tentatively TRBD1 (6 bases). V lost 4 bases and J lost 7, with 11 bases in between. This CDR3 has 13 residues. The V gene's germline CDR1 is GTSNPN and CDR2 SVGIG (reference sequence). The CDR3 region is CAWTLGQNSPLHF. The CDR3 DNA follows: TGTGCCTGGACCTTAGGACAGAATTCACCCCTCCACTTT.

The CDR3 sequence is CASSHGRNSLLPDTQYF. CDR3 coding DNA: TGCGCCAGCAGCCACGGTAGGAACAGCCTACTACCAGATACGCAGTATTTT. The chain uses TRBV4-1 and TRBJ2-3; D remains unclear. This CDR3 has 17 residues. V was cut by 3 bases and J by 4 bases, with 20 bases left in between. Looked up from germline, CDR1 is MGHRA and CDR2 is YSYEKL.

The chain joins TRBV19 to TRBJ1-1; D possibly corresponds to TRBD1 (6 bases). Trimming cost V 3 bases and J 4 bases, with 12 bases left between them. Germline CDR1 reads LNHDA; CDR2 reads SQIVND (reference sequence). This CDR3 comprises 14 residues. The CDR3 sequence is CASSIPRGITEAFF. The CDR3 DNA reads as TGTGCCAGTAGTATCCCGAGGGGGATCACTGAAGCTTTCTTT. Filled out from reference TRBV19 and TRBJ1-1, the complete variable domain reads DGGITQSPKYLFRKEGQNVTLSCEQNLNHDAMYWYRQDPGQGLRLIYYSQIVNDFQKGDIAEGYSVSREKKESFPLTVTSAQKNPTAFYLCASSIPRGITEAFFGQGTRLTVV.

The CDR3 spells CASSLAEVQETQYF. The CDR3 bases are TGTGCCAGCAGCTTAGCGGAGGTCCAAGAGACCCAGTACTTC. V and J are TRBV7-9 and TRBJ2-5, with a weak D call TRBD2 (5 bases). Germline CDR1 SEHNR, CDR2 FQNEAQ (reference sequence). The CDR3 has 14 amino acids. V lost 0 bases and J 1 base, leaving 6 bases between the germline ends.

The chain uses TRBV3-1 (or the pseudogene TRBV3-2) and TRBJ2-7, with D maybe TRBD1 (6 bases). There are 14 residues in the CDR3. CDR1 and CDR2 from the germline V gene are LGHDT and YNNKEL (reference sequence). The germline V and J ends were trimmed by 1 base and 7 bases, with 14 bases remaining between them. This CDR3 reads CASSQASGVGEQYF. As DNA, the CDR3 is TGTGCCAGCAGCCAAGCTTCAGGGGTGGGAGAGCAGTACTTC.

This chain links TRBV4-1 with TRBJ1-1, with 8 bases aligning to TRBD1. V lost 4 bases and J lost 7; bases outside the gene matches: 11. CDR1 and CDR2 from the germline V gene are MGHRA and YSYEKL. The CDR3 covers 15 residues. The CDR3 DNA reads as TGCGCCAGCAGCCGATCCGAGACAGGGGTGATTGAAGCTTTCTTT. This codes for CASSRSETGVIEAFF.

The chain combines TRBV9 with TRBJ2-3, with 7 nucleotides matching TRBD2. The germline CDR1 and CDR2 sequences are SGDLS and YYNGEE. The CDR3 consists of 15 residues. The V and J ends lost 3 bases and 2 bases, in that order; junction bases with no gene match: 6. CDR3 region: CASSAGTTYTDTQYF. CDR3 in DNA: TGTGCCAGCAGCGCCGGGACTACCTACACAGATACGCAGTATTTT.

The V gene is TRBV5-4, the J gene TRBJ1-3, with D perhaps TRBD1 (5 bases). CDR3 length equals 18 residues. V was clipped by 3 bases and J by 1 base, with 20 bases between them. CDR1 is SGHNT, CDR2 YYREEE, per germline (reference sequence). The CDR3 DNA follows: TGTGCCAGCAGCTCACTTATGGTGGACGGGGGATCTGGAAACACCATATATTTT. This encodes CASSSLMVDGGSGNTIYF.

The chain combines TRBV19 with TRBJ1-6; D ambiguous. Per the germline V gene, CDR1 is LNHDA and CDR2 is SQIVND (reference sequence). This CDR3 region has 13 residues. The germline V and J ends were trimmed by 3 bases and 7 bases, with 7 bases remaining between them. This CDR3 reads CASSIEDNSPLHF. The CDR3 DNA sequence: TGTGCCAGTAGTATTGAGGACAATTCACCCCTCCACTTT. The variable domain in full, completed from reference TRBV19 and TRBJ1-6, reads DGGITQSPKYLFRKEGQNVTLSCEQNLNHDAMYWYRQDPGQGLRLIYYSQIVNDFQKGDIAEGYSVSREKKESFPLTVTSAQKNPTAFYLCASSIEDNSPLHFGNGTRLTVT.

The V and J genes are TRBV12-5 and TRBJ1-1; 8 bases are shared with TRBD1. The CDR3 has 12 amino acids. J gave up 12 bases and V 1 base, and 4 bases lay outside the gene matches. Germline V gene data show CDR1 as LGHNT and CDR2 as FRNRAP. DNA for the CDR3: TGTGCTAGTGGTTTGGACGACAGGGGTCCTTTCTTT. It yields the protein CASGLDDRGPFF.

The chain uses TRBV7-2 and TRBJ2-5; 7 positions agree with TRBD2. CDR3 length: 16 amino acids. V gave up 2 bases and J gave up 5 bases; unmatched junction bases: 11. In germline, CDR1 is SGHTA, CDR2 FQGNSA. The CDR3 sequence: CASSLFGLAGGETQYF. The CDR3 DNA reads as TGTGCCAGCAGCTTATTTGGCCTAGCCGGGGGGGAGACCCAGTACTTC.

The rearrangement uses TRBV5-1 and TRBJ2-2; D is perhaps TRBD1 or TRBD2 (6 bases each). Trimming removed 2 bases from V and 3 bases from J, with 20 bases in between. This CDR3 is 18 amino acids long. The germline gives CDR1 SGHRS, CDR2 YFSETQ. CDR3 in DNA: TGCGCCAGCAGCTTAAGGGGGGTCGTTGTTTGGGACACCGGGGAGCTGTTTTTT. This gives the protein CASSLRGVVVWDTGELFF.

The rearrangement links TRBV18 to TRBJ2-1; the D gene could be TRBD1 or TRBD2 (5 bases each). This CDR3 contains 15 residues. The germline V gene has CDR1 KGHSH and CDR2 LQKENI. The V and J ends lost 6 bases and 7 bases respectively, with 19 bases between them. Here the CDR3 reads CASSKERGPFNEQFF. For the CDR3, the DNA is TGTGCCAGCTCCAAGGAACGGGGACCGTTTAATGAGCAGTTCTTC.

This chain uses TRBV2 with TRBJ2-2; 8 bases map to TRBD2. Trimming at V came to 3 bases and at J to 4 bases, leaving 16 bases not matched to a gene. This CDR3 region has 19 residues. Germline V gene lookup returns CDR1 SNHLY and CDR2 FYNNEI. CDR3 in DNA: TGTGCCAGCAGTGATTGGGAAGGATATAGCGGGACTTCCACCGGGGAGCTGTTTTTT. Its protein is CASSDWEGYSGTSTGELFF.

The V call is TRBV29-1, the J call TRBJ2-7; D is possibly TRBD2 (5 bases). V shed 5 bases and J shed 9 bases, with 20 bases lying between them. Germline CDR1 and CDR2: SQVTM and ANQGSEA. The CDR3 has 13 residues. The CDR3: CSVSTRSLRGQYF. The DNA of the CDR3 is TGCAGCGTTTCTACTAGAAGCCTACGAGGGCAGTACTTC.